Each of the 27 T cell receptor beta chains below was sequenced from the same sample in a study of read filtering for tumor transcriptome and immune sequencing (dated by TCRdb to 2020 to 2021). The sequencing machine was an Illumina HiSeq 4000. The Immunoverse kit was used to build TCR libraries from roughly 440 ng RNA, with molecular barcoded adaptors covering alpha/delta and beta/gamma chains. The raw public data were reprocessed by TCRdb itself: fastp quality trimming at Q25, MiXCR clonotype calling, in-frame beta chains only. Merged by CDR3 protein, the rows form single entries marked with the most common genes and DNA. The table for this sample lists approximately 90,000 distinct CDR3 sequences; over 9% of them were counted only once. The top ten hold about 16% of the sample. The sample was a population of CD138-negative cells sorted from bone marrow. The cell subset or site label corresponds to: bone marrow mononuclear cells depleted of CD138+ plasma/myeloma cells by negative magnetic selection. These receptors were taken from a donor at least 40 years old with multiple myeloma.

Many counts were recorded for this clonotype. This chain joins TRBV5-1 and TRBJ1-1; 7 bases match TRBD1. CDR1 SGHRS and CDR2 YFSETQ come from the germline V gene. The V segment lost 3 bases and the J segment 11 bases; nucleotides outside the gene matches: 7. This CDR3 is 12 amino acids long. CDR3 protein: CASSSQGEIAFF. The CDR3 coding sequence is TGCGCCAGCAGCTCTCAGGGGGAGATTGCTTTCTTT.

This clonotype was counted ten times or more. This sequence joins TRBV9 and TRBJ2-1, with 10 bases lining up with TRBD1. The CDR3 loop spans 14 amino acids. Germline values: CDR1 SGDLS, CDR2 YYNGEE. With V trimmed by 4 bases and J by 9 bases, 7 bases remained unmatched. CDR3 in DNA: TGTGCCAGCAGCCGGGACAGGGGAAGAGGTGAGCAGTTCTTC. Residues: CASSRDRGRGEQFF.

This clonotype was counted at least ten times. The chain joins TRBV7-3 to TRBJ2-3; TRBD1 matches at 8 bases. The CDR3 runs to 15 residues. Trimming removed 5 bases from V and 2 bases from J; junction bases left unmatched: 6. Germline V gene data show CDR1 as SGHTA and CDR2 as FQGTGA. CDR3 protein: CASSRTGGSTDTQYF. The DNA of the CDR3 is TGTGCCAGCAGCCGAACAGGGGGATCCACAGATACGCAGTATTTT.

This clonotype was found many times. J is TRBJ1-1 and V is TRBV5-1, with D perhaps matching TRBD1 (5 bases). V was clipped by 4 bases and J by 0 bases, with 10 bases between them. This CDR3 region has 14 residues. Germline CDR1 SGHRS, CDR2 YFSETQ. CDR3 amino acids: CASSRGRVNTEAFF. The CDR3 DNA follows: TGCGCCAGCAGCAGGGGACGGGTGAACACTGAAGCTTTCTTT.

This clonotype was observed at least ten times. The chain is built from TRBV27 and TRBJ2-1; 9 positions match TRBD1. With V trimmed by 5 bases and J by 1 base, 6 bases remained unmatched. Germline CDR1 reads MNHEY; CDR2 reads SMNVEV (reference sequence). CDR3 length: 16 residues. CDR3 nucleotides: TGTGCCAGCAGTGCTGGTGGGACAGGGTCCTACAATGAGCAGTTCTTC. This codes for CASSAGGTGSYNEQFF.

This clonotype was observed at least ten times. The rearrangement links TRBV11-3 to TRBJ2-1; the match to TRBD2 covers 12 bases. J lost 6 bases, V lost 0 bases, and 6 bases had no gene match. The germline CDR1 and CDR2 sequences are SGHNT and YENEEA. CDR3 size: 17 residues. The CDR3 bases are TGTGCCAGCAGCTTAGATCTGACTAGCGGGAGTTCCAATGAGCAGTTCTTC. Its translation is CASSLDLTSGSSNEQFF.

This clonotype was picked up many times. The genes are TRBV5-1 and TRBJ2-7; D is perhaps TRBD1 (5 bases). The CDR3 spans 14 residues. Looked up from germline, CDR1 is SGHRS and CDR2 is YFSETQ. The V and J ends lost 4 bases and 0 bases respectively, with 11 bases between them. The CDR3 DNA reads TGCGCCAGCAGCCCCAGGGATAGCTCCTACGAGCAGTACTTC. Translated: CASSPRDSSYEQYF. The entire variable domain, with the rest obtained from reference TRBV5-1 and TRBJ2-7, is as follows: KAGVTQTPRYLIKTRGQQVTLSCSPISGHRSVSWYQQTPGQGLQFLFEYFSETQRNKGNFPGRFSGRQFSNSRSEMNVSTLELGDSALYLCASSPRDSSYEQYFGPGTRLTVT.

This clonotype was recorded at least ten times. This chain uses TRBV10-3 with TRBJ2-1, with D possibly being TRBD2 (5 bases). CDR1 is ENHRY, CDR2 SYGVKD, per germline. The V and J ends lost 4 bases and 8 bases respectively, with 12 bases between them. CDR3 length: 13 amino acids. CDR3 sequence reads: CAISGLHGDEQFF. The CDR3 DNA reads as TGTGCCATCAGTGGACTCCACGGGGATGAGCAGTTCTTC.

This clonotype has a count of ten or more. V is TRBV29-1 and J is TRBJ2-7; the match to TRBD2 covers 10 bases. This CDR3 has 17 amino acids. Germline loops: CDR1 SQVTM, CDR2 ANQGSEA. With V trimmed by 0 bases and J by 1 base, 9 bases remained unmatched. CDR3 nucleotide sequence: TGCAGCGTTGAAGATCAGGAGCGGGGGGGACCGTCCTACGAGCAGTACTTC. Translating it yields CSVEDQERGGPSYEQYF.

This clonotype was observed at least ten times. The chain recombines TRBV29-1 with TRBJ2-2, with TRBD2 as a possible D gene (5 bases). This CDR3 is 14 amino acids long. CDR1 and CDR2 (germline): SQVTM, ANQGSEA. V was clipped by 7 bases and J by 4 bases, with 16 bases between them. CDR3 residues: CSAGVRAGTGELFF. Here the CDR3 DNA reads TGCAGCGCCGGGGTCCGGGCCGGCACCGGGGAGCTGTTTTTT.

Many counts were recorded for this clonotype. CDR3 coding DNA: TGTGCCAGCAGGGGGGGATCAGGGGAACGGTTGGAGCAGTACTTC. Translated: CASRGGSGERLEQYF. The chain joins TRBV7-9 to TRBJ2-7; D possibly uses TRBD1 or TRBD2 (6 bases each). CDR1 is SEHNR and CDR2 is FQNEAQ in the germline V gene (reference sequence). Trimming left V 6 bases short and J 7 bases short, with 22 bases between. The CDR3 loop spans 15 amino acids. Together with reference TRBV7-9 and TRBJ2-7, the CDR3 gives the full variable domain: DTGVSQNPRHKITKRGQNVTFRCDPISEHNRLYWYRQTLGQGPEFLTYFQNEAQLEKSRLLSDRFSAERPKGSFSTLEIQRTEQGDSAMYLCASRGGSGERLEQYFGPGTRLTVT.

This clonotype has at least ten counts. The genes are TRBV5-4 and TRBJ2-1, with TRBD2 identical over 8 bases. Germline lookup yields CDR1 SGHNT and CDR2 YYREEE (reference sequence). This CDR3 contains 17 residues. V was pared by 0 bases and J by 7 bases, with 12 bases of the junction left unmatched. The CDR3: CASSLAGTSATINEQFF. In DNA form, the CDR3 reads TGTGCCAGCAGCTTGGCCGGGACTAGTGCGACCATAAATGAGCAGTTCTTC.

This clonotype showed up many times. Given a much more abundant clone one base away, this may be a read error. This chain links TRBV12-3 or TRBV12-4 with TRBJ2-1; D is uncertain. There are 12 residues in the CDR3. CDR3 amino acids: CAGSYKGNEQFF. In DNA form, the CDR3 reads TGTGCCGGCAGTTACAAGGGCAATGAGCAGTTCTTC.

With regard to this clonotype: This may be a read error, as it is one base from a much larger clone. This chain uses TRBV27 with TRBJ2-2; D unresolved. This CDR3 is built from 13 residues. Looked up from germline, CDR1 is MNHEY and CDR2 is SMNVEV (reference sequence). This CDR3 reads CACSLSVWGELFF. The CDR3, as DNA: TGTGCCTGCAGTTTATCGGTCTGGGGGGAGCTGTTTTTT.

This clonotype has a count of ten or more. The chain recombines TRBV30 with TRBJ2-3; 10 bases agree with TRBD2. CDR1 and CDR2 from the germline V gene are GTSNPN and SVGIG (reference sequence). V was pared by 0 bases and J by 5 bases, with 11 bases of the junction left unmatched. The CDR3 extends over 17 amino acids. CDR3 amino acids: CAWSVRLAGDWVDTQYF. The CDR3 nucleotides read TGTGCCTGGAGTGTACGTCTAGCGGGAGACTGGGTAGATACGCAGTATTTT.

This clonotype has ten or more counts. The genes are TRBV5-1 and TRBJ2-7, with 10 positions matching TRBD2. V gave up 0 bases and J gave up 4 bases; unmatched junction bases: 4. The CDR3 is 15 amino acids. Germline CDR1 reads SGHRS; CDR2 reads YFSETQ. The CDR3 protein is CASSLGPSGGYEQYF. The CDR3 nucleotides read TGCGCCAGCAGCTTGGGTCCTAGCGGGGGATACGAGCAGTACTTC.

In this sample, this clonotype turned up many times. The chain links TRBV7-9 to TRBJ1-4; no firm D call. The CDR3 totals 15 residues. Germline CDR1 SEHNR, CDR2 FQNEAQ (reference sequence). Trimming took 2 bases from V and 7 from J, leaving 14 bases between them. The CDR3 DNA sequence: TGTGCCAGCAGCTTATTTGGCAGTAAAGCTGAAAAACTGTTTTTT. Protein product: CASSLFGSKAEKLFF.

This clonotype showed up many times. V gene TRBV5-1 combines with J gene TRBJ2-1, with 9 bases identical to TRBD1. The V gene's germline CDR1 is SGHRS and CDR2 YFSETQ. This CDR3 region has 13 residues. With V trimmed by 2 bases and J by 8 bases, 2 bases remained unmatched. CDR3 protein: CASSLQGADEQFF. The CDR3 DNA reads TGCGCCAGCAGCTTACAGGGGGCCGATGAGCAGTTCTTC.

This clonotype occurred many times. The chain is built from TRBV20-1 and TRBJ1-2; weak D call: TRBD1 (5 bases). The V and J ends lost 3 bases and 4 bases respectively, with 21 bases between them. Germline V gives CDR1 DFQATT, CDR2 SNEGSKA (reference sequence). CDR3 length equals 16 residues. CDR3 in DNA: TGCAGTGCTAGGTGGCATGGGGCGCTGGGCGGCTATGGCTACACCTTC. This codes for CSARWHGALGGYGYTF.

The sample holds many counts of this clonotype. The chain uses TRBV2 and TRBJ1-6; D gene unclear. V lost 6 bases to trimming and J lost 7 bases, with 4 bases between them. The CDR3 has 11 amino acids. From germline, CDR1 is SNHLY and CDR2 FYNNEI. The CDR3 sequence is CASRENSPLHF. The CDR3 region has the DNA TGTGCCAGCAGGGAGAATTCACCCCTCCACTTT.

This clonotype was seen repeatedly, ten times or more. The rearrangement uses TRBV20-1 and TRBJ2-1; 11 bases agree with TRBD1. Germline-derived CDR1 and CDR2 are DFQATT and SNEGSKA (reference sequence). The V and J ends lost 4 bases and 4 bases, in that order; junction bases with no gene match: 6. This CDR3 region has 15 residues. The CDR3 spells CSAILRDRGYNEQFF. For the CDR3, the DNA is TGCAGTGCTATCCTCCGGGACAGGGGGTACAATGAGCAGTTCTTC.

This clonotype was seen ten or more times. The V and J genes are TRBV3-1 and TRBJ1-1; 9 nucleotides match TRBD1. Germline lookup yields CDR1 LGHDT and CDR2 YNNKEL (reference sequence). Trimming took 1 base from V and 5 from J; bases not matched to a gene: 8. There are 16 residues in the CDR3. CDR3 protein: CASSQAQTGGLTEAFF. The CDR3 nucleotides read TGTGCCAGCAGCCAAGCCCAGACAGGGGGGCTAACTGAAGCTTTCTTT.

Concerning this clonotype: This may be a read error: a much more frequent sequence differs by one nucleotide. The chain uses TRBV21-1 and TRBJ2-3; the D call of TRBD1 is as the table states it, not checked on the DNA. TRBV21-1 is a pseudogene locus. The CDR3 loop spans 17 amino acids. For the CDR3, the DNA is TGTGCCGGCAGCAAACCCCGACTACCAGGGGGCACAGATACGCAGTATTTT. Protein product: CAGSKPRLPGGTDTQYF.

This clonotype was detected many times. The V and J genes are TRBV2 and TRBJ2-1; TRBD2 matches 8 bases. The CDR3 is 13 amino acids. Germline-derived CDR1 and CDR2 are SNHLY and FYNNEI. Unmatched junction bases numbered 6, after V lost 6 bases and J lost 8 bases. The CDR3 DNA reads TGTGCCAGCAGGACGGGGGGGATGTATGAGCAGTTCTTC. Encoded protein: CASRTGGMYEQFF.

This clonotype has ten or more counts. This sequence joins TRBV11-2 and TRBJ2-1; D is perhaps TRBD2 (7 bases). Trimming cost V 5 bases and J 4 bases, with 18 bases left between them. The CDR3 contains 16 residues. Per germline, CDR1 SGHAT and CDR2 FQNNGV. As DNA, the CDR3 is TGTGCCAGCAGCCCGGTTCGGGGGGCCAAGTACAATGAGCAGTTCTTC. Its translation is CASSPVRGAKYNEQFF. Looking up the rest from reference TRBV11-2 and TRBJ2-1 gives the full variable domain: EAGVAQSPRYKIIEKRQSVAFWCNPISGHATLYWYQQILGQGPKLLIQFQNNGVVDDSQLPKDRFSAERLKGVDSTLKIQPAKLEDSAVYLCASSPVRGAKYNEQFFGPGTRLTVL.

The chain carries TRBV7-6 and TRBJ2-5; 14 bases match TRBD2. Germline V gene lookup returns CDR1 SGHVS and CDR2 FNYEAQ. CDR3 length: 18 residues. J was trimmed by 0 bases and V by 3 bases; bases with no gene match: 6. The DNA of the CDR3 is TGTGCCAGCAGCTTCGGACTAGCGGGGGGTCGGTACCAAGAGACCCAGTACTTC. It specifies CASSFGLAGGRYQETQYF. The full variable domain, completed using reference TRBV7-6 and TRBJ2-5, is GAGVSQSPRYKVTKRGQDVALRCDPISGHVSLYWYRQALGQGPEFLTYFNYEAQQDKSGLPNDRFSAERPEGSISTLTIQRTEQRDSAMYRCASSFGLAGGRYQETQYFGPGTRLLVL.

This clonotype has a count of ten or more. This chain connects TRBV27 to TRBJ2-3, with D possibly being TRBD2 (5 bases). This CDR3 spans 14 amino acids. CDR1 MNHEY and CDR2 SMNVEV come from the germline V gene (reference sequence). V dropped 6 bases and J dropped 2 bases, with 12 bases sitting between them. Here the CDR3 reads CASRDFLPTDTQYF. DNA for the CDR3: TGTGCCAGCAGGGACTTCCTTCCCACAGATACGCAGTATTTT.